A single T cell receptor beta chain is shown here with its context. The source of the sample is a study of blood T cell repertoires in COVID-19. Background on the study: COVID-19 samples from acute and convalescent phases originated in the United States, Italy and Spain. Sources were T cells, B-cell-depleted T cells, or PBMCs; the material itself was cDNA or gDNA.

How the authors handled the data: Reference gene primer amplification gave nucleated cell count estimates. Libraries were prepared by immunoSEQ multiplex PCR; TCRdb keeps only in-frame clonotypes and omits some of them. V, J and clone size are taken as reported in that table, and D and trimming were inferred from the DNA itself. The sample yields more than 20,000 clones, 80% to 90% seen once. V lost 5 bases to trimming and J lost 5 bases, with 10 bases between them. CDR3 length: 13 residues. CDR1 MNHEY and CDR2 SVGAGI come from the germline V gene. The rearrangement links TRBV6-5 to TRBJ2-1; D gene uncertain. Sequenced: peripheral blood. This sequence originates from a human donor with active COVID-19. The donor label of this sample is uncertain. This CDR3 reads CASSTSINNEQFF. The CDR3 bases are TGTGCCAGCAGTACATCAATAAACAATGAGCAGTTCTTC.